This TCR beta chain was documented in a study of metastatic and nonmetastatic thyroid tumors. About the study: Malignant and benign thyroid patients had repertoires compared in peripheral blood and tumor or nodule tissue.

The CDR3 has 15 residues. Germline CDR1 and CDR2: SNHLY and FYNNEI. After removal of 8 bases from V and 4 bases from J, the junction contained 12 bases not matched to a gene. Thyroid surgery was performed in patients who had received no treatment beforehand. As handled by the study authors: For papillary thyroid cancer, a distant-metastasis classifier was constructed from CDR3 differences observed across clinicopathological groups. TCRdb re-analyzed the PCR reads using MiXCR. None of the V and J calls come from the authors' own analysis; TCRdb made them. The table records 25,000 to 35,000 clones, almost 30% of them present only once. This clone was recorded a few times. Its cognate antigen is unknown. Broader study findings: It was reportedly found that TCR beta diversity was significantly higher in malignant thyroid tumors than in benign nodules, a difference seen in both blood and tumor samples.

The sequenced sample was blood. The chain is built from TRBV2 and TRBJ2-5, with TRBD1 identical over 8 bases. This clonotype originated in a female donor with papillary thyroid cancer or a benign thyroid nodule (not recorded which). Some clones in this sample may be carry-over from other donors' samples. The CDR3 sequence: CASRAGTGGLETQYF. The CDR3 DNA is TGTGCCAGCCGGGCGGGGACAGGTGGTTTAGAGACCCAGTACTTC.